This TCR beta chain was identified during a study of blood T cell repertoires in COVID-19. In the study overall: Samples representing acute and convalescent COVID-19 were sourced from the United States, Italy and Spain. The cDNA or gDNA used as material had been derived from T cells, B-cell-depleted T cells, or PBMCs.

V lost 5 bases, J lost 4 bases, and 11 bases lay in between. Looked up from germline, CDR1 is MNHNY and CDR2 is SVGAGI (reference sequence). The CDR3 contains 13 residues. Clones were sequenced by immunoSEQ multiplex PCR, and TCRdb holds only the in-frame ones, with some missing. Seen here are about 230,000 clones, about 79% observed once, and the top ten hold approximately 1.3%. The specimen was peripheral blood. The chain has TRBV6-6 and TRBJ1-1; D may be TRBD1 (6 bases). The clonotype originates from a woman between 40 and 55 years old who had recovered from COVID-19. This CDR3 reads CASSNLGGTEAFF. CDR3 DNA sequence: TGTGCCAGCAGTAACTTAGGGGGCACTGAAGCTTTCTTT.